Listed below are T cell receptor beta chains from one sample, sequenced in a study of blood T cell repertoires in COVID-19. Here immunoSEQ multiplex PCR was the method, and the copy in TCRdb shows in-frame clones only, minus some. This table holds around 51,000 clones, just over 90% found once. Sequencing was carried out using peripheral blood. Receptors originate from a man aged 70-80 years with acute or convalescent COVID-19. Both conserved end residues are part of each CDR3. Fields, in order: D gene, clone size, V gene, J gene, CDR3 protein, CDR3 DNA. D genes are given only for firm matches. The listing skips clone size in some rows; elsewhere it reads once, few, many or a size class.

>TRBD2|.|TRBV7-2|TRBJ2-1
CASSSGGTYTTNEQFF
TGTGCCAGCAGTAGCGGGGGGACGTATACTACGAATGAGCAGTTCTTC
>.|.|TRBV3-1/TRBV3-2|TRBJ2-1
CASSQDGGNSYNEQFF
TGTGCCAGCAGCCAAGATGGCGGCAACTCCTACAATGAGCAGTTCTTC
>.|.|TRBV5-1|TRBJ2-2
CASSLTGTGELFF
TGCGCCAGCAGCTTGACAGGGACCGGGGAGCTGTTTTTT
>TRBD1|.|TRBV5-1|TRBJ1-2
CASSFPDRGQGGYTF
TGCGCCAGCAGCTTCCCGGACAGGGGGCAGGGTGGCTACACCTTC
>.|once|TRBV7-9|TRBJ1-1
CASSSGEAFF
TGTGCCAGCAGCTCAGGGGAAGCTTTCTTT
>.|.|TRBV5-4|TRBJ2-7
CASSSGTLYEQYF
TGTGCCAGCAGCTCTGGGACATTATACGAGCAGTACTTC
>.|.|TRBV5-8|TRBJ1-6
CASSSTVYNSPLHF
TGTGCCAGCAGCTCGACAGTATATAATTCACCCCTCCACTTT
>.|.|TRBV28|TRBJ1-2
CASSPTGLGYTF
TGTGCCAGCAGTCCTACAGGGCTTGGCTACACCTTC
>TRBD1|.|TRBV5-1|TRBJ2-7
CASSLWTGAPYEQYF
TGCGCCAGCAGCCTATGGACAGGGGCTCCCTACGAGCAGTACTTC
>TRBD1|.|TRBV28|TRBJ1-5
CASRNRDRGYSNQPQHF
TGTGCCAGCAGAAATAGAGACAGGGGTTATAGCAATCAGCCCCAGCATTTT
>.|.|TRBV7-2|TRBJ2-4
CASSFGTGISGKNIQYF
TGTGCCAGCAGCTTCGGGACGGGAATTAGCGGCAAAAACATTCAGTACTTC
>.|.|TRBV6-5|TRBJ2-7
CASSLRGGPSYEQYF
TGTGCCAGCAGTTTAAGGGGGGGGCCCTCCTACGAGCAGTACTTC
>TRBD2|.|TRBV13|TRBJ2-7
CASSLREGSSYEQYF
TGTGCCAGCAGCCTTAGGGAGGGGAGCTCCTACGAGCAGTACTTC
>TRBD1|.|TRBV24-1|TRBJ2-3
CATSDSSGGFPTDTQYF
TGTGCCACCAGTGATTCCTCAGGGGGTTTCCCCACAGATACGCAGTATTTT
>.|.|TRBV28|TRBJ1-1
CASSYTDTMNTEAFF
TGTGCCAGCAGTTATACTGACACGATGAACACTGAAGCTTTCTTT
>.|.|TRBV27|TRBJ1-1
CASSLSGANTEAFF
TGTGCCAGCAGTTTATCAGGGGCGAACACTGAAGCTTTCTTT
>.|.|TRBV5-1|TRBJ2-5
CASSLAGQGPQETQYF
TGCGCCAGCAGCTTGGCAGGGCAGGGCCCACAAGAGACCCAGTACTTC
>.|.|TRBV5-1|TRBJ1-3
CASSLGDSSGNTIYF
TGCGCCAGCAGCTTGGGCGATAGCTCTGGAAACACCATATATTTT
>TRBD1|.|TRBV6-5|TRBJ1-2
CASSPRDRVDGYTF
TGTGCCAGCAGCCCCCGGGACAGGGTCGATGGCTACACCTTC
>.|once|TRBV7-2|TRBJ1-4
CASSKTEGTTNEKLFF
TGTGCCAGCAGCAAAACGGAGGGGACGACTAATGAAAAACTGTTTTTT
>TRBD2|few|TRBV5-4|TRBJ2-7
CASSLGEGSYEQYF
TGTGCCAGCAGCTTAGGGGAGGGGTCCTACGAGCAGTACTTC
>.|.|TRBV27|TRBJ1-6
CASSSLSSYNSPLHF
TGTGCCAGCAGTTCATTGAGCTCCTATAATTCACCCCTCCACTTT
>.|.|TRBV30|TRBJ1-2
CAWRTVNYGYTF
TGTGCCTGGAGGACAGTAAACTATGGCTACACCTTC
>.|.|TRBV4-1|TRBJ1-3
CASSQAPGAGGNTIYF
TGCGCCAGCAGCCAAGCTCCAGGGGCTGGAGGAAACACCATATATTTT
>.|.|TRBV12-5|TRBJ2-3
CASGRTTGIPPSTDTQYF
TGTGCTAGTGGACGGACCACAGGAATCCCACCTAGCACAGATACGCAGTATTTT
>TRBD1|.|TRBV5-5|TRBJ2-2
CASSLQGARGIWELFF
TGTGCCAGCAGTTTACAGGGGGCGCGGGGTATCTGGGAGCTGTTTTTT
>.|.|TRBV30|TRBJ1-2
CAWSVAGHQNYGYTF
TGTGCCTGGAGTGTGGCAGGCCACCAAAACTATGGCTACACCTTC
>TRBD2|few|TRBV5-4|TRBJ2-7
CASSLAASGGSSEYF
TGTGCCAGCAGCTTGGCCGCTAGCGGGGGGTCTTCGGAGTACTTC
>.|.|TRBV5-1|TRBJ1-4
CASSLRGGERMKRLFF
TGCGCCAGCAGCTTGAGGGGCGGGGAACGAATGAAAAGGCTGTTTTTT
>.|.|TRBV28|TRBJ2-7
CASSPQGAGFTHEQYF
TGTGCCAGCAGTCCTCAAGGTGCGGGGTTTACCCACGAGCAGTACTTC
>TRBD1|.|TRBV7-2|TRBJ1-2
CASSLAQDRGKYGYTF
TGTGCCAGCAGCTTAGCGCAGGACAGGGGGAAATATGGCTACACCTTC
>TRBD1|.|TRBV19|TRBJ2-2
CASSIRWDRGLPGELFF
TGTGCCAGTAGTATAAGGTGGGACAGGGGTCTCCCCGGGGAGCTGTTTTTT
>.|.|TRBV9|TRBJ1-3
CASTREGGNTIYF
TGTGCCAGCACCCGGGAGGGAGGAAACACCATATATTTT
>TRBD2|.|TRBV2|TRBJ2-3
CASSEAWASGGRTDTQYF
TGTGCCAGCAGTGAAGCGTGGGCTAGCGGGGGCCGCACAGATACGCAGTATTTT
>.|.|TRBV7-8|TRBJ1-1
CASSLAPGNKRTEAFF
TGTGCCAGCAGCTTAGCTCCAGGGAATAAGCGAACTGAAGCTTTCTTT
>.|.|TRBV7-6|TRBJ1-2
CASSLLEHGRDGYTF
TGTGCCAGCAGCTTATTAGAACACGGGAGGGACGGCTACACCTTC
>.|.|TRBV11-2|TRBJ2-2
CASSLLAGELFF
TGTGCCAGCAGCTTACTTGCCGGGGAGCTGTTTTTT
>.|.|TRBV5-1|TRBJ1-2
CASSPGYGYTF
TGCGCCAGCAGCCCCGGCTATGGCTACACCTTC
>.|.|TRBV3-1/TRBV3-2|TRBJ2-1
CASSHRTAYNEQFF
TGTGCCAGCAGCCACAGGACAGCTTACAATGAGCAGTTCTTC
>.|once|TRBV5-1|TRBJ2-2
CASSRTSGELFF
TGCGCCAGCAGCCGGACATCCGGGGAGCTGTTTTTT
>.|.|TRBV11-2|TRBJ1-1
CASSSRTGLGIKNTEAFF
TGTGCCAGCAGCTCTAGGACGGGGTTAGGGATTAAAAACACTGAAGCTTTCTTT
>.|.|TRBV10-3|TRBJ1-5
CAISATNQPQHF
TGTGCCATCAGTGCAACTAATCAGCCCCAGCATTTT
>.|.|TRBV28|TRBJ1-6
CASSPRGGPVNSPLHF
TGTGCCAGCAGTCCCCGGGGGGGGCCTGTCAATTCACCCCTCCACTTT
>TRBD2|.|TRBV27|TRBJ2-3
CASSLSGLAGALGTDTQYF
TGTGCCAGCAGTTTATCAGGGCTAGCGGGGGCGCTAGGCACAGATACGCAGTATTTT
>TRBD1|.|TRBV6-2/TRBV6-3|TRBJ1-1
CASSYSGTGFEAFF
TGTGCCAGCAGTTACTCTGGGACAGGATTTGAAGCTTTCTTT
>.|few|TRBV14|TRBJ2-7
CASSLYQGPGYEQYF
TGTGCCAGCAGCCTATACCAGGGCCCGGGCTACGAGCAGTACTTC
>TRBD1|.|TRBV9|TRBJ2-7
CASSGTGANYEQYF
TGTGCCAGCAGCGGGACAGGGGCCAACTACGAGCAGTACTTC
>.|.|TRBV6-5|TRBJ1-5
CASSYSTGQPQHF
TGTGCCAGCAGTTACTCGACGGGTCAGCCCCAGCATTTT
>.|.|TRBV6-5|TRBJ1-6
CASSSVPSSYNSPLHF
TGTGCCAGCAGTTCCGTACCGAGCTCCTATAATTCACCCCTCCACTTT
>TRBD1|.|TRBV9|TRBJ1-1
CASSVAPGGEAFF
TGTGCCAGCAGCGTAGCTCCAGGGGGTGAAGCTTTCTTT